This is a list of T cell receptor beta chains from one sample in a study of EBV T-cell therapy then PD-1 blockade in nasopharyngeal carcinoma. Repertoires were generated with immunoSEQ multiplex PCR, while TCRdb's copy carries only in-frame clones and drops some. The sample holds roughly 22,000 clones, 82% seen once. What these receptors recognize is not known. The sample in question was CD8+ T cells from blood, obtained at day -245 from a patient whose treatment included autologous EBV-specific T cells and nivolumab. The receptors originated from a man in his forties or fifties with nasopharyngeal carcinoma. Each CDR3 is given with its conserved first and last residue. The order of the fields is clone size, V gene, D gene, J gene, CDR3 protein, CDR3 DNA. D genes are given only for firm matches. Clone size appears in some rows only: once, few, many, or a class for an expanded clone.

abundance: -
v_gene: TRBV4-3
d_gene: -
j_gene: TRBJ2-7
CDR3aa: CASSQDAGDYEQYF
CDR3nt: TGCGCCAGCAGCCAAGACGCAGGGGATTACGAGCAGTACTTC

abundance: few
v_gene: TRBV24-1
d_gene: -
j_gene: TRBJ1-5
CDR3aa: CATGVKQPQHF
CDR3nt: TGTGCCACCGGAGTAAAGCAGCCCCAGCATTTT

abundance: -
v_gene: TRBV3-1/TRBV3-2
d_gene: -
j_gene: TRBJ1-1
CDR3aa: CASSQVLNTEAFF
CDR3nt: TGTGCCAGCAGCCAAGTTCTGAACACTGAAGCTTTCTTT

abundance: -
v_gene: TRBV19
d_gene: -
j_gene: TRBJ1-4
CDR3aa: CASTLGVVDDEKLFF
CDR3nt: TGTGCCTCTACCCTAGGGGTGGTCGACGATGAAAAACTGTTTTTT

abundance: -
v_gene: TRBV12-3/TRBV12-4
d_gene: TRBD2
j_gene: TRBJ2-1
CDR3aa: CASGAGGGEQFF
CDR3nt: TGTGCCAGCGGGGCGGGGGGCGGTGAGCAGTTCTTC

abundance: -
v_gene: TRBV28
d_gene: -
j_gene: TRBJ2-3
CDR3aa: CASSDLGHRTDTQYF
CDR3nt: TGTGCCAGCAGTGACTTGGGACACCGTACAGATACGCAGTATTTT

abundance: -
v_gene: TRBV6-1
d_gene: TRBD2
j_gene: TRBJ2-2
CDR3aa: CASSEGLGNTGELFF
CDR3nt: TGTGCCAGCAGTGAGGGACTAGGGAACACCGGGGAGCTGTTTTTT

abundance: -
v_gene: TRBV6-4
d_gene: -
j_gene: TRBJ2-2
CDR3aa: CASSPGGEDGELFF
CDR3nt: TGTGCCAGCAGTCCCGGAGGGGAAGACGGGGAGCTGTTTTTT

abundance: -
v_gene: TRBV27
d_gene: -
j_gene: TRBJ1-5
CDR3aa: CASSLMGVNQPQHF
CDR3nt: TGTGCCAGCAGTTTGATGGGAGTAAATCAGCCCCAGCATTTT

abundance: -
v_gene: TRBV5-1
d_gene: -
j_gene: TRBJ1-4
CDR3aa: CASSFSPGGAEKLFF
CDR3nt: TGCGCCAGCAGCTTTAGTCCCGGCGGGGCTGAAAAACTGTTTTTT